The 3 T cell receptor beta chains below all came from one sample that was sequenced in a study of blood T cell repertoires in COVID-19. The table came from immunoSEQ multiplex PCR; TCRdb's copy has only in-frame clones and leaves some out. The sample contains around 200,000 clones, 80% to 85% of which appear only once. The specimen was peripheral blood. Receptors originate from a woman between 40 and 50 years old with COVID-19, enrolled during active disease.

This clone appeared many times. The chain uses TRBV6-5 and TRBJ2-3, with a possible D match to TRBD2 (6 bases). V gave up 8 bases and J gave up 0 bases, with 15 bases separating them. CDR3 length: 15 amino acids. CDR1 is MNHEY and CDR2 is SVGAGI in the germline V gene. This chain's CDR3 is CASSPWEVSTDTQYF. CDR3 in DNA: TGTGCCAGCTCCCCTTGGGAGGTTAGCACAGATACGCAGTATTTT.

The sample holds a few counts of this clone. The chain recombines TRBV19 with TRBJ1-3; 7 nucleotides match TRBD1. This CDR3 has 14 amino acids. V lost 7 bases to trimming and J lost 4 bases; unmatched junction nucleotides: 7. From germline, CDR1 is LNHDA and CDR2 SQIVND (reference sequence). The CDR3 here is CASTATGRGNTIYF. CDR3 DNA: TGTGCCAGTACCGCGACAGGGCGCGGAAACACCATATATTTT.

This clone appeared a single time. The V and J genes are TRBV6-6 and TRBJ2-7; tentatively, D is TRBD2 (6 bases). Trimming shortened V by 7 bases and J by 0 bases, and 10 bases separated the two germline ends. The CDR3 consists of 13 residues. Germline CDR1 and CDR2: MNHNY and SVGAGI (reference sequence). This CDR3 is CASNGRGSYEQYF. The CDR3 DNA reads as TGTGCCAGCAACGGGCGGGGCTCCTACGAGCAGTACTTC.